A single sample gave rise to the 15 T cell receptor beta chains below, sequenced in a study of T-cell reconstitution after alpha-beta-depleted transplantation in children. Using unique molecular identifiers, the investigators prepared the TCRbeta library. One entry per CDR3 protein, called by TCRdb with MiXCR from the PCR reads. The profile shows 900,000 or so distinct CDR3 sequences, approximately 15% of them singletons. The sample here was PBMCs, mostly from graft donor cells, taken 360 days after TCRalphabeta/CD19-depleted stem cell transplant. These receptors originate from a male patient younger than 18 who had a stem cell transplant for acute lymphoblastic leukemia, so the T cells may come from the graft donor.

The chain couples TRBV12-3 or TRBV12-4 to TRBJ2-1; TRBD2 matches 13 bases. The V segment lost 4 bases and the J segment 3 bases; nucleotides outside the gene matches: 6. The CDR3 contains 17 residues. The CDR3 spells CASSSTSGRALYNEQFF. DNA for the CDR3: TGTGCCAGCAGTTCCACTAGCGGGAGGGCCCTCTACAATGAGCAGTTCTTC.

This chain connects TRBV29-1 to TRBJ2-2; 8 bases map to TRBD1. The CDR3 has 12 residues. V was pared by 7 bases and J by 5 bases, with 3 bases of the junction left unmatched. Germline V gene sequence: CDR1 SQVTM, CDR2 ANQGSEA. Written as DNA, the CDR3 is TGCAGCGCCTACAGGGGGACCGGGGAGCTGTTTTTT. Translating gives CSAYRGTGELFF.

The CDR3 loop is CASSLVGFLADEQYF. In nucleotides, the CDR3 is TGTGCCAGCAGCTTAGTAGGGTTCCTAGCGGACGAGCAGTACTTC. The chain has TRBV7-6 and TRBJ2-7; TRBD2 aligns across 7 bases. The CDR3 runs to 15 residues. The V gene's germline CDR1 is SGHVS and CDR2 FNYEAQ. With V trimmed by 1 base and J by 5 bases, 8 bases remained unmatched.

This clonotype occurred many times. As DNA, the CDR3 is TGTGCCACCAGAAACTCCTCACACAAGTACGAGCAGTACTTC. This encodes CATRNSSHKYEQYF. V and J are TRBV15 and TRBJ2-7, with D unclear. This CDR3 has 14 amino acids. With 6 bases removed from V and 4 bases from J, the gap between germline ends came to 16 bases. CDR1 and CDR2 (germline): LNHNV, YYDKDF (reference sequence).

The sample holds a few counts of this clonotype. The chain couples TRBV7-6 to TRBJ2-2; TRBD2 matches 7 bases. Germline CDR1 is SGHVS and CDR2 is FNYEAQ. The V gene end was trimmed by 5 bases and the J gene end by 4 bases; junction bases not matched to a gene: 7. This CDR3 contains 15 residues. The CDR3 DNA reads as TGTGCCAGCAGCATGGGACTACTAGGCACCGGGGAGCTGTTTTTT. Protein: CASSMGLLGTGELFF.

There are a few counts of this clonotype. The gene calls are TRBV29-1 and TRBJ1-1; D remains unclear. CDR3 length: 12 residues. Germline assignment: CDR1 SQVTM and CDR2 ANQGSEA. V was pared by 2 bases and J by 0 bases, with 4 bases between. In nucleotides, the CDR3 is TGCAGCGTTGAACTCATGAACACTGAAGCTTTCTTT. Encoded protein: CSVELMNTEAFF.

This clonotype came up a few times. The chain recombines TRBV5-1 with TRBJ2-7; 7 bases agree with TRBD1. The V segment lost 2 bases and the J segment 2 bases; nucleotides outside the gene matches: 4. The CDR3 is 14 amino acids. The germline V gene has CDR1 SGHRS and CDR2 YFSETQ. The CDR3 DNA is TGCGCCAGCAGCTTAGGGACAGAGGCCTACGAGCAGTACTTC. The encoded protein is CASSLGTEAYEQYF.

V usage is TRBV6-1 and J usage is TRBJ1-2; D unclear. The V gene lost 6 bases and the J gene lost 8 bases, with 19 bases spanning the gap. The germline gives CDR1 MNHNS, CDR2 SASEGT. This CDR3 has 14 residues. As DNA, the CDR3 is TGTGCCAGCAGCCCTTCGGGCCCCGGCTTGGGCTACACCTTC. Protein sequence: CASSPSGPGLGYTF.

The chain carries TRBV5-1 and TRBJ2-3, with 10 bases aligning to TRBD2. Germline lookup yields CDR1 SGHRS and CDR2 YFSETQ. There are 17 residues in the CDR3. V was pared by 2 bases and J by 3 bases, with 9 bases of the junction left unmatched. This CDR3 reads CASSFRRPSGSTDTQYF. Here the CDR3 DNA reads TGCGCCAGCAGCTTCCGGCGTCCTAGCGGGAGTACAGATACGCAGTATTTT. Variable domain in full (rest from reference TRBV5-1 and TRBJ2-3): KAGVTQTPRYLIKTRGQQVTLSCSPISGHRSVSWYQQTPGQGLQFLFEYFSETQRNKGNFPGRFSGRQFSNSRSEMNVSTLELGDSALYLCASSFRRPSGSTDTQYFGPGTRLTVL.

The rearrangement uses TRBV5-6 and TRBJ2-1, with 8 bases fitting TRBD2. V lost 2 bases to trimming and J lost 8 bases; unmatched junction nucleotides: 6. This CDR3 spans 14 amino acids. The germline V gene encodes CDR1 SGHDT and CDR2 YYEEEE. CDR3 protein: CASSFFGRAYEQFF. CDR3 DNA sequence: TGTGCCAGCAGCTTTTTCGGGAGGGCCTATGAGCAGTTCTTC.

This clonotype appeared a few times. The rearrangement uses TRBV10-3 and TRBJ1-2, with D uncertain. V lost 3 bases, J lost 6 bases, and 20 bases lay in between. The CDR3 sequence is 16 residues long. Germline-derived CDR1 and CDR2 are ENHRY and SYGVKD. For the CDR3, the DNA is TGTGCCATCAGTGAATCGTCCGCGCCGGGTCGCAATGGCTACACCTTC. This sequence encodes CAISESSAPGRNGYTF.

The chain is built from TRBV12-3 or TRBV12-4 and TRBJ1-2; 7 bases line up with TRBD1. The CDR3 totals 14 residues. J was trimmed by 8 bases and V by 5 bases; bases with no gene match: 11. The CDR3 is CASSVRDRVDGYTF. In DNA form, the CDR3 reads TGTGCCAGCAGTGTCCGAGACAGGGTTGACGGCTACACCTTC.

This clonotype was counted a few times. The rearrangement joins TRBV9 to TRBJ2-3, with no clear D. V was pared by 0 bases and J by 2 bases, with 16 bases between. This CDR3 region has 17 residues. From germline, CDR1 is SGDLS and CDR2 YYNGEE. The CDR3 loop reads CASSVDWQETFTDTQYF. As DNA, the CDR3 is TGTGCCAGCAGCGTAGACTGGCAGGAAACCTTCACAGATACGCAGTATTTT.

There are many counts of this clonotype. The V call is TRBV5-1, the J call TRBJ1-4; the D gene is possibly TRBD1 (6 bases). Looked up from germline, CDR1 is SGHRS and CDR2 is YFSETQ. The CDR3 totals 16 residues. Deletions cut 4 bases from V and 0 bases from J, with 13 bases between. The CDR3, as DNA: TGCGCCAGCAGCCTGGGGACAATAGCAACTAATGAAAAACTGTTTTTT. Protein sequence: CASSLGTIATNEKLFF.

This clonotype was found a few times. The chain is built from TRBV20-1 and TRBJ2-1; D is undetermined. Germline CDR1 reads DFQATT; CDR2 reads SNEGSKA (reference sequence). V dropped 3 bases and J dropped 1 base, with 13 bases sitting between them. This CDR3 comprises 15 residues. The CDR3 DNA follows: TGCAGTGCTAGCTTTCTCCATAGGTCCTACAATGAGCAGTTCTTC. Encoded protein: CSASFLHRSYNEQFF.